A single sample gave rise to the 15 T cell receptor beta chains below, sequenced in a study of blood T cell repertoires in COVID-19. The table came from immunoSEQ multiplex PCR; TCRdb's copy has only in-frame clones and leaves some out. The sample includes some 350,000 clones, approximately 89% of them seen just once. Sequencing input: peripheral blood. These receptors came from a woman aged 18 to 35 who had recovered from COVID-19.

The chain has TRBV7-6 and TRBJ2-1; 10 bases are shared with TRBD2. V was clipped by 5 bases and J by 1 base; unmatched bases: 8. From germline, CDR1 is SGHVS and CDR2 FNYEAQ. The CDR3 has 17 amino acids. Here the CDR3 reads CASSPASGSGSYNEQFF. The CDR3 DNA sequence: TGTGCCAGCAGCCCGGCTAGCGGGAGTGGGTCCTACAATGAGCAGTTCTTC.

This rearrangement joins TRBV4-3 to TRBJ2-5; tentative D call: TRBD2 (5 bases). The CDR3 has 15 amino acids. V lost 0 bases and J 7 bases, leaving 15 bases between the germline ends. Germline V CDR1 and CDR2: LGHNA, YSLEER. As DNA, the CDR3 is TGCGCCAGCAGCCAAGATGAGAGGGAGTGGGGGACCCAGTACTTC. Amino acids: CASSQDEREWGTQYF.

The chain recombines TRBV3-1 (or the pseudogene TRBV3-2) with TRBJ2-7; D is perhaps TRBD2 (5 bases). The germline gives CDR1 LGHDT, CDR2 YNNKEL (reference sequence). The CDR3 consists of 20 residues. Trimming took 6 bases from V and 0 from J, leaving 30 bases between them. This CDR3 reads CASRIFFNPGITYNSYEQYV. CDR3 nucleotides: TGTGCCAGCAGGATCTTTTTTAATCCCGGGATCACCTATAACTCCTACGAGCAGTACGTC.

As to this clone: Other nucleotide sequences in the sample specify the same CDR3. This chain links TRBV5-1 with TRBJ2-5, with TRBD1 matching 7 bases. This CDR3 spans 13 amino acids. The germline V gene has CDR1 SGHRS and CDR2 YFSETQ. The junction had 0 bases not matched to a gene; V was cut back by 0 bases and J by 4 bases. In nucleotides, the CDR3 is TGCGCCAGCAGCTTGGGACAGGGAGAGACCCAGTACTTC. This gives the protein CASSLGQGETQYF.

V usage is TRBV2 and J usage is TRBJ2-5; a possible D gene is TRBD1 (6 bases). CDR3 length: 12 amino acids. CDR1 and CDR2 (germline): SNHLY, FYNNEI. Trimming removed 10 bases from V and 4 bases from J, with 13 bases in between. The CDR3 here is CATRTETETQYF. Here the CDR3 DNA reads TGTGCCACCAGGACAGAGACAGAGACCCAGTACTTC. Complete variable domain (other parts from reference TRBV2 and TRBJ2-5): EPEVTQTPSHQVTQMGQEVILRCVPISNHLYFYWYRQILGQKVEFLVSFYNNEISEKSEIFDDQFSVERPDGSNFTLKIRSTKLEDSAMYFCATRTETETQYFGPGTRLLVL.

The CDR3: CASSIDSSTHWVEERGYTF. In DNA form, the CDR3 reads TGTGCCAGTAGTATAGATAGTAGTACCCATTGGGTCGAGGAGCGAGGCTACACCTTC. V gene TRBV19 combines with J gene TRBJ1-2; D ambiguous. The CDR3 consists of 19 residues. V lost 0 bases and J 8 bases, leaving 28 bases between the germline ends. Germline V gene lookup returns CDR1 LNHDA and CDR2 SQIVND (reference sequence).

The rearrangement links TRBV12-3 or TRBV12-4 to TRBJ1-1; D ambiguous. The CDR3 consists of 13 residues. Trimming took off 5 bases at V and 4 bases at J, with 11 bases between the two ends. The CDR3 here is CASSQRRGTEAFF. In nucleotides, the CDR3 is TGTGCCAGCAGTCAGAGAAGAGGCACTGAAGCTTTCTTT.

The genes are TRBV6-2 or TRBV6-3 and TRBJ2-1; no firm D call. Germline loops: CDR1 MNHEY, CDR2 SVGEGT. CDR3 length equals 11 residues. V was pared by 6 bases and J by 9 bases, with 9 bases between. CDR3 in amino acids: CASSPRVEQFF. The CDR3 DNA follows: TGTGCCAGCAGCCCTCGGGTTGAGCAGTTCTTC.

DNA for the CDR3: TGTGCCAGCAGCGCGGAGGGGTTTATCGGGGAGCTGTTTTTT. Translating it yields CASSAEGFIGELFF. The J gene is TRBJ2-2, the V gene TRBV7-2; D is perhaps TRBD2 (6 bases). The CDR3 consists of 14 residues. CDR1 SGHTA and CDR2 FQGNSA come from the germline V gene. The germline V and J ends were trimmed by 5 bases and 7 bases, with 14 bases remaining between them.

The genes are TRBV7-8 and TRBJ2-1; 14 positions agree with TRBD2. With 6 bases clipped from V and 5 bases from J, the junction kept 9 bases outside the gene matches. CDR1 SGHVS and CDR2 FQNEAQ come from the germline V gene. This CDR3 comprises 17 residues. The CDR3 reads CASSLMTSGRADNEQFF. As DNA, the CDR3 is TGTGCCAGCAGTCTCATGACTAGCGGGAGGGCCGACAATGAGCAGTTCTTC. The variable domain in full, completed from reference TRBV7-8 and TRBJ2-1, reads GAGVSQSPRYKVAKRGQDVALRCDPISGHVSLFWYQQALGQGPEFLTYFQNEAQLDKSGLPSDRFFAERPEGSVSTLKIQRTQQEDSAVYLCASSLMTSGRADNEQFFGPGTRLTVL.

This clone was seen a handful of times. The rearrangement links TRBV10-3 to TRBJ1-5; TRBD1 agrees at 11 bases. The V gene end was trimmed by 0 bases and the J gene end by 9 bases; junction bases not matched to a gene: 7. The CDR3 spans 16 residues. From germline, CDR1 is ENHRY and CDR2 SYGVKD. The CDR3 DNA is TGTGCCATCAGTGAGTCGTACGGGACAGGGGGTCGGCCCCAGCATTTT. This codes for CAISESYGTGGRPQHF.

The chain joins TRBV12-3 or TRBV12-4 to TRBJ2-1, with a possible D match to TRBD2 (6 bases). The CDR3 covers 13 residues. V lost 2 bases and J 12 bases, leaving 14 bases between the germline ends. The CDR3 protein is CASSLNQGRWQFF. The CDR3 nucleotides read TGTGCCAGCAGTTTAAACCAAGGGAGGTGGCAGTTCTTC.

This sequence joins TRBV19 and TRBJ1-2; D is undetermined. This CDR3 is built from 13 residues. Between the trimmed V and J ends, which lost 7 bases and 2 bases, there was a span of 11 bases. The germline V gene has CDR1 LNHDA and CDR2 SQIVND (reference sequence). CDR3 in amino acids: CASTMGGNYGYTF. The DNA of the CDR3 is TGTGCCAGTACCATGGGAGGGAACTATGGCTACACCTTC. The entire variable domain, with the rest obtained from reference TRBV19 and TRBJ1-2, is as follows: DGGITQSPKYLFRKEGQNVTLSCEQNLNHDAMYWYRQDPGQGLRLIYYSQIVNDFQKGDIAEGYSVSREKKESFPLTVTSAQKNPTAFYLCASTMGGNYGYTFGSGTRLTVV.

This clone was detected a few times. This chain links TRBV27 with TRBJ1-1; D is unresolved. The CDR3 contains 13 residues. Trimming removed 5 bases at V and 13 bases at J, with 20 bases between. Germline CDR1 MNHEY, CDR2 SMNVEV (reference sequence). CDR3 loop: CASSPPGLSVGFF. The CDR3 nucleotides read TGTGCCAGCAGTCCACCCGGACTCTCTGTCGGTTTCTTT.

This clone was counted a few times. This chain uses TRBV27 with TRBJ1-2, with TRBD1 matching over 10 bases. Germline V gene data show CDR1 as MNHEY and CDR2 as SMNVEV (reference sequence). This CDR3 comprises 14 residues. Trimming took 1 base from V and 8 from J; bases not matched to a gene: 4. In DNA form, the CDR3 reads TGTGCCAGCAGTTTATGGGGACAGGGGTACGGCTACACCTTC. Translating it yields CASSLWGQGYGYTF.